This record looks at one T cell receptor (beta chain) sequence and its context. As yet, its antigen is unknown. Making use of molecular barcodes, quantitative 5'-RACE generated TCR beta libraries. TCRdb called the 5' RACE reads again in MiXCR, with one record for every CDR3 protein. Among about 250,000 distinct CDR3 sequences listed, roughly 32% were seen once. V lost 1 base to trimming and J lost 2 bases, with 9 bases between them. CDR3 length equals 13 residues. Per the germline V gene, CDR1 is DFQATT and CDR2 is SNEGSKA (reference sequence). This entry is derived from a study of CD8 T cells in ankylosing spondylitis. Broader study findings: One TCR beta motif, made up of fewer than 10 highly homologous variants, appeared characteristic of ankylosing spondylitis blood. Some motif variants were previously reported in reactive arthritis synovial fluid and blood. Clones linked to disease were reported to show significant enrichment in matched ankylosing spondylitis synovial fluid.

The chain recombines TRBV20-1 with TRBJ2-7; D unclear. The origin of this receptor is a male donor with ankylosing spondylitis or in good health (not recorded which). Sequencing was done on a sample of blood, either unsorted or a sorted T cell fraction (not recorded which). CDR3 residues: CSARVTRTYEQYF. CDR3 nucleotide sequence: TGCAGTGCTAGAGTGACGCGGACCTACGAGCAGTACTTC.